A single sample gave rise to the 28 T cell receptor beta chains below, sequenced in a study of cytomegalovirus exposure and HLA in healthy donors. The PCR contained 60 Vbeta and 13 Jbeta primers. Profiling relied on immunoSEQ multiplex PCR, and the TCRdb table lists in-frame clones only, not all of them. The sample's table shows about 170,000 clones. The sequenced sample consisted of PBMCs. The receptor source for this set is a woman under 30 in good health and CMV-seropositive.

The genes are TRBV12-5 and TRBJ2-1, with D possibly TRBD1 on 5 matching bases. Germline CDR1 is LGHNT and CDR2 is FRNRAP. The CDR3 sequence is 15 residues long. V dropped 2 bases and J dropped 4 bases, with 12 bases sitting between them. The CDR3 reads CASGLWGGRYNEQFF. The CDR3 coding sequence is TGTGCTAGTGGTTTGTGGGGCGGACGGTACAATGAGCAGTTCTTC. Full variable domain (missing parts from reference TRBV12-5 and TRBJ2-1): DARVTQTPRHKVTEMGQEVTMRCQPILGHNTVFWYRQTMMQGLELLAYFRNRAPLDDSGMPKDRFSAEMPDATLATLKIQPSEPRDSAVYFCASGLWGGRYNEQFFGPGTRLTVL.

The genes are TRBV9 and TRBJ1-1, with D possibly TRBD1 on 5 matching bases. Germline V gives CDR1 SGDLS, CDR2 YYNGEE. With 0 bases removed from V and 4 bases from J, the gap between germline ends came to 13 bases. The CDR3 has 15 residues. CDR3 sequence: CASSVEPGQGTEAFF. The CDR3 region has the DNA TGTGCCAGCAGCGTAGAACCAGGGCAGGGCACTGAAGCTTTCTTT.

The V and J genes are TRBV12-5 and TRBJ1-5; D unresolved. With 2 bases removed from V and 3 bases from J, the gap between germline ends came to 14 bases. Germline CDR1 is LGHNT and CDR2 is FRNRAP. The CDR3 covers 16 residues. The DNA for the CDR3 is TGTGCTAGTGGTTTGTATGGGCCCGGGGTCAATCAGCCCCAGCATTTT. The encoded protein is CASGLYGPGVNQPQHF.

The chain has TRBV4-2 and TRBJ2-3; 11 bases agree with TRBD2. V lost 4 bases, J lost 6 bases, and 6 bases stayed unmatched. Per the germline V gene, CDR1 is LGHNA and CDR2 is YNFKEQ. The CDR3 runs 15 residues. This CDR3 reads CASSLPGLAADTQYF. The CDR3 coding sequence is TGTGCCAGCAGCCTGCCGGGACTAGCGGCGGATACGCAGTATTTT.

This chain links TRBV13 with TRBJ1-5; no clear D gene. This CDR3 is 12 amino acids long. Between the trimmed V and J ends, which lost 5 bases and 9 bases, there was a span of 11 bases. Germline CDR1 and CDR2: PRHDT and FYEKMQ (reference sequence). The CDR3 DNA reads as TGTGCCAGCAGCCTCCCTCGGGGGCCCCAGCATTTT. This codes for CASSLPRGPQHF.

The V and J genes are TRBV4-2 and TRBJ2-2, with D perhaps TRBD1 (6 bases). The CDR3 runs 15 residues. V lost 4 bases and J 4 bases, leaving 13 bases between the germline ends. The V gene's germline CDR1 is LGHNA and CDR2 YNFKEQ. In DNA, the CDR3 is TGTGCCAGCAGCCGGCCCTCCAGGGGCACCGGGGAGCTGTTTTTT. It encodes CASSRPSRGTGELFF.

J is TRBJ1-1 and V is TRBV9, with 7 bases lining up with TRBD1. J lost 5 bases, V lost 5 bases, and 9 bases had no gene match. Germline lookup yields CDR1 SGDLS and CDR2 YYNGEE. The CDR3 consists of 14 residues. The CDR3 loop reads CASSYQGGGTEAFF. As DNA, the CDR3 is TGTGCCAGCAGTTATCAGGGGGGCGGAACTGAAGCTTTCTTT.

The CDR3 sequence is CASSDSSNTIYF. The CDR3 DNA follows: TGTGCCAGCAGCGACAGTAGTAACACCATATATTTT. V is TRBV5-5 and J is TRBJ1-3; D is perhaps TRBD1 (5 bases). V dropped 4 bases and J dropped 7 bases, with 9 bases sitting between them. The CDR3 is 12 amino acids. The germline CDR1 and CDR2 sequences are SGHKS and YYEKEE (reference sequence).

V gene TRBV5-1 combines with J gene TRBJ2-3; 12 bases match TRBD2. This CDR3 is 18 amino acids long. Germline V gene sequence: CDR1 SGHRS, CDR2 YFSETQ. V shed 4 bases, J shed 4 bases, and the junction held 13 bases outside the gene matches. This CDR3 is CASSLRGASGGAADTQYF. The CDR3 region has the DNA TGCGCCAGCAGCCTCAGAGGAGCTAGCGGGGGGGCGGCAGATACGCAGTATTTT.

The chain has TRBV19 and TRBJ2-2, with D maybe TRBD1 (6 bases). The V and J ends lost 6 bases and 3 bases respectively, with 11 bases between them. This CDR3 is 14 amino acids long. Germline V gene data show CDR1 as LNHDA and CDR2 as SQIVND (reference sequence). CDR3 in DNA: TGTGCCAGTAGAGTAACAGGGTACACCGGGGAGCTGTTTTTT. Amino acid sequence: CASRVTGYTGELFF. Supplemented by reference TRBV19 and TRBJ2-2, the full variable domain reads DGGITQSPKYLFRKEGQNVTLSCEQNLNHDAMYWYRQDPGQGLRLIYYSQIVNDFQKGDIAEGYSVSREKKESFPLTVTSAQKNPTAFYLCASRVTGYTGELFFGEGSRLTVL.

This rearrangement joins TRBV2 to TRBJ1-6, with D perhaps TRBD1 (6 bases). V lost 5 bases, J lost 11 bases, and 16 bases lay in between. CDR1 and CDR2 (germline): SNHLY, FYNNEI. The CDR3 loop spans 14 amino acids. Here the CDR3 DNA reads TGTGCCAGCAGTTCCGACAGGAATTCACCACCCCTCCACTTT. Protein: CASSSDRNSPPLHF.

The chain combines TRBV29-1 with TRBJ2-7, with TRBD2 matching 9 bases. Losses at the gene ends were 4 bases for V and 5 bases for J; bases not matched to a gene: 18. The CDR3 contains 17 residues. CDR1 is SQVTM and CDR2 is ANQGSEA in the germline V gene. CDR3 loop: CSVVYSIGAGGHDEQYF. CDR3 sequence (DNA): TGCAGCGTTGTATATTCGATCGGGGCGGGGGGGCACGACGAGCAGTACTTC.

The chain couples TRBV6-1 to TRBJ2-1; tentatively, D is TRBD2 (6 bases). The CDR3 consists of 15 residues. Germline V lookup: CDR1 MNHNS, CDR2 SASEGT. The ends were cut back, 1 base at V and 7 bases at J, with 14 bases in the middle. In nucleotides, the CDR3 is TGTGCCAGCAGTGAAGGACGGGAGCCTATTAATGAGCAGTTCTTC. Its protein is CASSEGREPINEQFF.

The rearrangement links TRBV5-1 to TRBJ2-7; maybe TRBD1 (6 bases). CDR1 SGHRS and CDR2 YFSETQ come from the germline V gene. The CDR3 consists of 15 residues. V was clipped by 3 bases and J by 6 bases, with 19 bases between them. The CDR3 region is CASSWAVTGPAEQYF. The CDR3 coding sequence is TGCGCCAGCAGCTGGGCTGTAACAGGGCCCGCCGAGCAGTACTTC. Drawing the rest from reference TRBV5-1 and TRBJ2-7, the complete variable domain is KAGVTQTPRYLIKTRGQQVTLSCSPISGHRSVSWYQQTPGQGLQFLFEYFSETQRNKGNFPGRFSGRQFSNSRSEMNVSTLELGDSALYLCASSWAVTGPAEQYFGPGTRLTVT.

The chain recombines TRBV19 with TRBJ1-2, with D maybe TRBD1 (5 bases). The CDR3 spans 16 residues. V gave up 5 bases and J gave up 1 base, with 17 bases separating them. Germline CDR1 LNHDA, CDR2 SQIVND (reference sequence). CDR3 DNA: TGTGCCAGTAGTCCGGGACTGAAGACGGATAACTATGGCTACACCTTC. The encoded protein is CASSPGLKTDNYGYTF. Drawing the rest from reference TRBV19 and TRBJ1-2, the complete variable domain is DGGITQSPKYLFRKEGQNVTLSCEQNLNHDAMYWYRQDPGQGLRLIYYSQIVNDFQKGDIAEGYSVSREKKESFPLTVTSAQKNPTAFYLCASSPGLKTDNYGYTFGSGTRLTVV.

The rearrangement links TRBV5-1 to TRBJ2-1, with 8 positions matching TRBD2. The V gene end was trimmed by 7 bases and the J gene end by 1 base; junction bases not matched to a gene: 10. CDR3 length: 16 amino acids. CDR1 SGHRS and CDR2 YFSETQ come from the germline V gene. The CDR3 sequence is CASGLGSGISYNEQFF. CDR3 DNA sequence: TGCGCCAGCGGTCTTGGTAGCGGGATTTCCTACAATGAGCAGTTCTTC. Full variable domain (missing parts from reference TRBV5-1 and TRBJ2-1): KAGVTQTPRYLIKTRGQQVTLSCSPISGHRSVSWYQQTPGQGLQFLFEYFSETQRNKGNFPGRFSGRQFSNSRSEMNVSTLELGDSALYLCASGLGSGISYNEQFFGPGTRLTVL.

V gene TRBV11-2 combines with J gene TRBJ2-2; perhaps TRBD2 as D (6 bases). The germline CDR1 and CDR2 sequences are SGHAT and FQNNGV. The CDR3 loop spans 15 amino acids. V was clipped by 2 bases and J by 0 bases, with 7 bases between them. CDR3 amino acids: CASSLLATNTGELFF. CDR3 nucleotides: TGTGCCAGCAGCTTACTAGCGACGAACACCGGGGAGCTGTTTTTT.

The V call is TRBV15, the J call TRBJ2-3; 8 nucleotides align to TRBD1. The CDR3 runs 16 residues. Looked up from germline, CDR1 is LNHNV and CDR2 is YYDKDF (reference sequence). J gave up 0 bases and V 1 base, and 3 bases lay outside the gene matches. The CDR3 spells CATSRGTGISTDTQYF. CDR3 coding DNA: TGTGCCACCAGCAGAGGGACAGGGATTAGCACAGATACGCAGTATTTT.

The rearrangement joins TRBV7-2 to TRBJ2-7, with a possible D match to TRBD2 (6 bases). Trimming took off 1 base at V and 2 bases at J, with 12 bases between the two ends. CDR3 length: 15 residues. Germline V gives CDR1 SGHTA, CDR2 FQGNSA. CDR3: CASSLGLALTYEQYF. The CDR3 DNA reads as TGTGCCAGCAGCTTAGGGCTAGCGCTCACCTACGAGCAGTACTTC.

The chain links TRBV6-1 to TRBJ1-1; D call uncertain. This CDR3 has 13 residues. CDR1 and CDR2 from the germline V gene are MNHNS and SASEGT. V was pared by 3 bases and J by 1 base, with 6 bases between. CDR3 region: CASSDSENTEAFF. As DNA, the CDR3 is TGTGCCAGCAGTGATAGTGAGAACACTGAAGCTTTCTTT.

The genes are TRBV6-5 and TRBJ1-5, with D maybe TRBD1 (6 bases). Per the germline V gene, CDR1 is MNHEY and CDR2 is SVGAGI. V lost 10 bases and J lost 1, with 14 bases in between. CDR3 length: 14 residues. The CDR3 DNA follows: TGTGCCATCTTGACCAGGGGAAGCAATCAGCCCCAGCATTTT. It is translated as CAILTRGSNQPQHF.

The CDR3 nucleotides read TGTGCCAGCAGCTCCGGGGGGTCGGGCTACACAGATACGCAGTATTTT. This gives the protein CASSSGGSGYTDTQYF. The chain is built from TRBV7-9 and TRBJ2-3; 7 nucleotides align to TRBD2. V trimming: 4 bases; J trimming: 2 bases; junction bases outside the gene matches: 9. This CDR3 is built from 16 residues. Germline V gene sequence: CDR1 SEHNR, CDR2 FQNEAQ (reference sequence).

The genes are TRBV18 and TRBJ1-3; D is ambiguous. Germline assignment: CDR1 KGHSH and CDR2 LQKENI. V lost 2 bases and J 8 bases, leaving 10 bases between the germline ends. The CDR3 spans 13 residues. CDR3 in amino acids: CASSPGSRHTIYF. The CDR3 DNA follows: TGTGCCAGCTCACCAGGGAGTCGACACACCATATATTTT.

The chain links TRBV11-3 to TRBJ2-5; 9 bases line up with TRBD1. V lost 3 bases to trimming and J lost 7 bases; unmatched junction nucleotides: 6. In germline, CDR1 is SGHNT, CDR2 YENEEA. CDR3 length equals 14 residues. CDR3 DNA sequence: TGTGCCAGCAGCTTCAGGACAGGGGCTGGGACCCAGTACTTC. Its translation is CASSFRTGAGTQYF.

The CDR3 here is CAISRDTSYTEAFF. The CDR3 DNA reads as TGTGCCATCAGCAGGGACACCTCCTACACTGAAGCTTTCTTT. The chain recombines TRBV10-3 with TRBJ1-1; maybe TRBD1 (6 bases). Looked up from germline, CDR1 is ENHRY and CDR2 is SYGVKD. CDR3 length: 14 residues. Trimming took off 6 bases at V and 3 bases at J, with 14 bases between the two ends.

Here the CDR3 DNA reads TGTGCCAGCAGTCAACGGGGAGGCCAGTACACCGGGGAGCTGTTTTTT. Its protein is CASSQRGGQYTGELFF. The chain carries TRBV2 and TRBJ2-2; D is possibly TRBD2 (6 bases). The CDR3 has 16 residues. Germline V gene data show CDR1 as SNHLY and CDR2 as FYNNEI. Trimming took off 5 bases at V and 3 bases at J, with 16 bases between the two ends.

The chain recombines TRBV10-1 with TRBJ2-2; 10 nucleotides line up with TRBD2. Germline V gene sequence: CDR1 WNHNN, CDR2 SYGVQD (reference sequence). J lost 3 bases, V lost 4 bases, and 14 bases had no gene match. CDR3 length: 19 residues. The CDR3 DNA reads as TGCGCCAGCAGTGGCTCCCGGTTTAGCGGGAGGCCGGACACCGGGGAGCTGTTTTTT. Translated: CASSGSRFSGRPDTGELFF.

The chain employs TRBV12-5 and TRBJ1-2; no clear D. V shed 5 bases and J shed 0 bases, with 22 bases lying between them. The CDR3 has 18 residues. The germline CDR1 and CDR2 sequences are LGHNT and FRNRAP. The CDR3 bases are TGTGCTAGTGGTCCCCCGCTTCGGCTACTAAAGACTAACTATGGCTACACCTTC. It encodes CASGPPLRLLKTNYGYTF.